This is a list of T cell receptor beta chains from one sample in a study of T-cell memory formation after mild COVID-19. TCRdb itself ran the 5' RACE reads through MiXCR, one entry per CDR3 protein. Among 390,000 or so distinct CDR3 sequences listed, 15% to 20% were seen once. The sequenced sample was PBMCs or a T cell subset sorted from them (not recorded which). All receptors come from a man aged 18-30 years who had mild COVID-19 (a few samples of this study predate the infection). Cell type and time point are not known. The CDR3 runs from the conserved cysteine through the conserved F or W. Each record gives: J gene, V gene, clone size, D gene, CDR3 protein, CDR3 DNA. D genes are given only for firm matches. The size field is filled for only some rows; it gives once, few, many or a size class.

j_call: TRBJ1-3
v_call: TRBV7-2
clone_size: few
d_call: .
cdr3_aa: CASSLAGVGNTIYF
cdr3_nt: TGTGCCAGCAGCTTAGCGGGGGTCGGAAACACCATATATTTT

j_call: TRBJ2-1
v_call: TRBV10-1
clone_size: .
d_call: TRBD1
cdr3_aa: CASSDEGTGYNEQFF
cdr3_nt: TGCGCCAGCAGTGATGAGGGGACAGGCTACAATGAGCAGTTCTTC

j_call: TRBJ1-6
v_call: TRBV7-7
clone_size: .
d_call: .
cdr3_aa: CASSSRSNSPLHF
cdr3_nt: TGTGCTAGCAGCTCGAGATCTAATTCACCCCTCCACTTT

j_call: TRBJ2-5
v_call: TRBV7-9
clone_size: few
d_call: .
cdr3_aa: CASSLGDGIQETQYF
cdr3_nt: TGTGCCAGCAGCTTAGGGGACGGGATCCAAGAGACCCAGTACTTC

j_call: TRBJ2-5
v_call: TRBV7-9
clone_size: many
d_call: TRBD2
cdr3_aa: CASSLRASGGRETQYF
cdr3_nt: TGTGCCAGCAGCTTACGTGCTAGCGGGGGCCGAGAGACCCAGTACTTC

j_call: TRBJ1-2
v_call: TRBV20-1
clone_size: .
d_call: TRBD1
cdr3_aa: CSARSRGQGFINYGYTF
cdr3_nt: TGCAGTGCCAGATCCCGGGGACAGGGGTTCATAAACTATGGCTACACCTTC

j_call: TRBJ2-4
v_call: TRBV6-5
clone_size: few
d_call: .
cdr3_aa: CASSYLPGKGNIQYF
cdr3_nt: TGTGCCAGCAGTTACCTTCCAGGGAAGGGAAACATTCAGTACTTC

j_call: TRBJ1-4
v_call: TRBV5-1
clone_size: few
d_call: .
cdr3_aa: CASSLQPTDEKLFF
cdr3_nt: TGCGCCAGCAGCTTGCAACCCACGGATGAAAAACTGTTTTTT

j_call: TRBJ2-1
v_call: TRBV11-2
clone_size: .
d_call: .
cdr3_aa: CASSQSTGREFF
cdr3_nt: TGTGCCAGCAGCCAGAGCACAGGTCGGGAATTCTTC

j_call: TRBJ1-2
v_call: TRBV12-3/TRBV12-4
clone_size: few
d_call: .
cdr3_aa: CASSTRSGVEANYGYTF
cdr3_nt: TGTGCCAGCAGCACAAGGTCCGGGGTTGAAGCTAACTATGGCTACACCTTC

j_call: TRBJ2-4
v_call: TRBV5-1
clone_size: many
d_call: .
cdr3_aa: CASSIRGIQYF
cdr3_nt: TGCGCCAGCAGCATCCGGGGCATTCAGTACTTC

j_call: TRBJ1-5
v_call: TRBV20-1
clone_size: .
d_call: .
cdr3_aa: CSARDHGRGQQPQHF
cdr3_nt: TGCAGTGCTAGGGATCACGGGAGGGGCCAACAGCCCCAGCATTTT

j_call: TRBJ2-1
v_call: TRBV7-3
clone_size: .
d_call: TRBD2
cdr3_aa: CASSLSGSGGWNEQFF
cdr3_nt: TGTGCCAGCAGCTTATCGGGTAGCGGGGGTTGGAATGAGCAGTTCTTC

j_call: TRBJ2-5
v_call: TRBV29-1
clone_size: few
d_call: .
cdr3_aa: CSCAKGETQYF
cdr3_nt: TGCAGCTGCGCCAAGGGAGAGACCCAGTACTTC

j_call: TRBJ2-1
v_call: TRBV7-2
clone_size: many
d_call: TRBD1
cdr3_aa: CASSLTGAEQFF
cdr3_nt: TGTGCCAGCAGCTTGACAGGGGCTGAGCAGTTCTTC

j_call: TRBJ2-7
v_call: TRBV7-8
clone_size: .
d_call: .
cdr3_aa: CASSLQETYEQYF
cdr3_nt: TGTGCCAGCAGCTTACAGGAGACCTACGAGCAGTACTTC

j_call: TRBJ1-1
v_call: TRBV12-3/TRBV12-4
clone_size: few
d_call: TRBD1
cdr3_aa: CASSPGQGYTEAFF
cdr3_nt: TGTGCCAGCAGTCCGGGACAGGGTTACACTGAAGCTTTCTTT

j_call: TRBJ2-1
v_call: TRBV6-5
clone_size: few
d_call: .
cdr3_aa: CASSLESGEQFF
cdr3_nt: TGTGCCAGCAGTCTAGAGTCGGGGGAGCAGTTCTTC

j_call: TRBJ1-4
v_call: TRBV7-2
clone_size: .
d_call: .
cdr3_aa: CASSLPWSANEKLFF
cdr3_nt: TGTGCCAGCAGCTTACCCTGGAGTGCCAATGAAAAACTGTTTTTT

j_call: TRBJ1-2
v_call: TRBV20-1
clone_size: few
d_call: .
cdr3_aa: CSAISGDTHNYGYTF
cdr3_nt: TGCAGTGCTATATCAGGGGACACACATAACTATGGCTACACCTTC

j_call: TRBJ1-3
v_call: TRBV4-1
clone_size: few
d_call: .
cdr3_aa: CASSQEHSSGNTIYF
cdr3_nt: TGCGCCAGCAGCCAAGAGCACAGCTCTGGAAACACCATATATTTT

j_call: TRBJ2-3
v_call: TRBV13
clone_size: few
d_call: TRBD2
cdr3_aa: CASSRHGGGPDTQYF
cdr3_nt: TGTGCCAGCAGCCGCCACGGGGGGGGGCCAGATACGCAGTATTTT

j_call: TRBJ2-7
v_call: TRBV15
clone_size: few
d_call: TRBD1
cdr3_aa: CATSRVTGAYEQYF
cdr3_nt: TGTGCCACCAGCAGAGTTACAGGGGCCTACGAGCAGTACTTC

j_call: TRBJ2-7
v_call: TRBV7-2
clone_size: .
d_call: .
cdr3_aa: CASSATGRGLEQYF
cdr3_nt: TGTGCCAGCAGCGCCACAGGGAGGGGGCTCGAGCAGTACTTC

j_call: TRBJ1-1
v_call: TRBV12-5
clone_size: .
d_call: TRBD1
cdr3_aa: CASGLSGQGRTEAFF
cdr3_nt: TGTGCTAGTGGTCTATCGGGACAGGGGAGGACTGAAGCTTTCTTT

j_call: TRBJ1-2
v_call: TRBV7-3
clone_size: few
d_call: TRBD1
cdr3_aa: CASSPGGTGVDGYTF
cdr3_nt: TGTGCCAGCAGCCCTGGGGGGACAGGGGTCGATGGCTACACCTTC

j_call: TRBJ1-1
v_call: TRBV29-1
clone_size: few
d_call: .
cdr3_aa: CSVEEGLGDTEAFF
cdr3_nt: TGCAGCGTTGAAGAGGGGTTGGGAGACACTGAAGCTTTCTTT

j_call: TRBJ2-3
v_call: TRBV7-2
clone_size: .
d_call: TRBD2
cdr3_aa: CASLLARGTDTQYF
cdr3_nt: TGTGCCAGCCTCCTCGCGCGGGGGACAGATACGCAGTATTTT

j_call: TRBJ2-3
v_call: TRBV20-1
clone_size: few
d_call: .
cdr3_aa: CSARDQRLDPQYF
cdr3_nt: TGCAGTGCTAGAGATCAGAGACTAGATCCGCAGTATTTT

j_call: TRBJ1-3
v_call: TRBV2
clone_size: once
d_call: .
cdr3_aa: CANHSLGNTIYF
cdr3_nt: TGTGCCAACCACTCCCTGGGAAACACCATATATTTT

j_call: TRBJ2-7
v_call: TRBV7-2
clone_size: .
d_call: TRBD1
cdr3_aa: CASSPGQGVHEQYF
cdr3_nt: TGTGCCAGCAGCCCAGGACAGGGGGTCCACGAGCAGTACTTC

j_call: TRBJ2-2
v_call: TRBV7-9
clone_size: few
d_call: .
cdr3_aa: CASSTAERNTGELFF
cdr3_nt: TGTGCCAGCAGCACCGCCGAACGTAACACCGGGGAGCTGTTTTTT

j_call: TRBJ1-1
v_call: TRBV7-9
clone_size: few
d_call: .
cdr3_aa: CATIKTAMNTEAFF
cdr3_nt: TGTGCCACAATTAAAACAGCTATGAACACTGAAGCTTTCTTT